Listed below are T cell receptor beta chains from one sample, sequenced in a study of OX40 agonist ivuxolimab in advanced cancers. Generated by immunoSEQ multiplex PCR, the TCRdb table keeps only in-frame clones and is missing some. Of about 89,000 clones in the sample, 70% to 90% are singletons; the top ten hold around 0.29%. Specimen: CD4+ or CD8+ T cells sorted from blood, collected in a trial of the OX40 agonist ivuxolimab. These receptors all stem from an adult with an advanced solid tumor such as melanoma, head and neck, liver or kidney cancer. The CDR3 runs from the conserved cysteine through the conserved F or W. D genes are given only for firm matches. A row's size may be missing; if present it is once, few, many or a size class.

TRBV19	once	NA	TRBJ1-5	CASSIGRGPRNQPQHF	TGTGCCAGTAGTATAGGCAGAGGACCCCGCAATCAGCCCCAGCATTTT
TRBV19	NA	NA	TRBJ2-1	CASSIGGYRANEQFF	TGTGCCAGTAGTATAGGAGGGTACAGGGCCAATGAGCAGTTCTTC
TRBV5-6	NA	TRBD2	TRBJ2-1	CASSPGTSYAHGEQFF	TGTGCCAGCAGCCCAGGGACTAGCTATGCCCATGGGGAGCAGTTCTTC
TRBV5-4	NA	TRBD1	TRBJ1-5	CATGTGNNQPQHF	TGTGCCACCGGGACAGGGAATAACCAGCCCCAGCATTTT
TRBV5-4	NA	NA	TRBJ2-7	CASSWGTKGEQYF	TGTGCCAGCAGCTGGGGGACAAAGGGCGAGCAGTACTTC
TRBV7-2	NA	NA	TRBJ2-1	CASSLMSGGNEQFF	TGTGCCAGCAGCTTAATGTCCGGGGGCAATGAGCAGTTCTTC
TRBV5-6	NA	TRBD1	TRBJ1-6	CASSSPRTGWSPLHF	TGTGCCAGCAGCAGCCCCAGGACAGGGTGGTCACCCCTCCACTTT
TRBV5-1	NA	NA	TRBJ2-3	CASKARSTDTQYF	TGCGCCAGCAAGGCCCGTAGCACAGATACGCAGTATTTT
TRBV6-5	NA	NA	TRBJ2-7	CASSWAAKEYEQYF	TGTGCCAGCAGCTGGGCTGCGAAGGAATACGAGCAGTACTTC
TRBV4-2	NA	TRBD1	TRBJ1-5	CASSQDDRGGNQPQHF	TGTGCCAGCAGCCAAGACGACAGGGGGGGGAATCAGCCCCAGCATTTT
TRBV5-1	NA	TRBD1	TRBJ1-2	CASSTGDSTNYGYTF	TGCGCCAGCAGCACAGGGGACAGCACTAACTATGGCTACACCTTC
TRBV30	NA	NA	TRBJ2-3	CAWSGGTQYTDTQYF	TGTGCCTGGAGTGGCGGGACTCAGTACACAGATACGCAGTATTTT
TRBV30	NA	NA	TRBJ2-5	CAWSPSGETQYF	TGTGCCTGGAGTCCGAGTGGGGAGACCCAGTACTTC
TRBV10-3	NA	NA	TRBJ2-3	CAISEGALDGGSTDTQYF	TGTGCCATCAGTGAGGGGGCATTAGATGGGGGATCGACAGATACGCAGTATTTT
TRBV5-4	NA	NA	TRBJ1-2	CASSPKQGLLSNYGYTF	TGTGCCAGCAGCCCCAAACAGGGCCTTTTATCTAACTATGGCTACACCTTC
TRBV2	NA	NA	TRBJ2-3	CASSELWERGQYF	TGTGCCAGCAGTGAATTGTGGGAGAGGGGGCAGTATTTT